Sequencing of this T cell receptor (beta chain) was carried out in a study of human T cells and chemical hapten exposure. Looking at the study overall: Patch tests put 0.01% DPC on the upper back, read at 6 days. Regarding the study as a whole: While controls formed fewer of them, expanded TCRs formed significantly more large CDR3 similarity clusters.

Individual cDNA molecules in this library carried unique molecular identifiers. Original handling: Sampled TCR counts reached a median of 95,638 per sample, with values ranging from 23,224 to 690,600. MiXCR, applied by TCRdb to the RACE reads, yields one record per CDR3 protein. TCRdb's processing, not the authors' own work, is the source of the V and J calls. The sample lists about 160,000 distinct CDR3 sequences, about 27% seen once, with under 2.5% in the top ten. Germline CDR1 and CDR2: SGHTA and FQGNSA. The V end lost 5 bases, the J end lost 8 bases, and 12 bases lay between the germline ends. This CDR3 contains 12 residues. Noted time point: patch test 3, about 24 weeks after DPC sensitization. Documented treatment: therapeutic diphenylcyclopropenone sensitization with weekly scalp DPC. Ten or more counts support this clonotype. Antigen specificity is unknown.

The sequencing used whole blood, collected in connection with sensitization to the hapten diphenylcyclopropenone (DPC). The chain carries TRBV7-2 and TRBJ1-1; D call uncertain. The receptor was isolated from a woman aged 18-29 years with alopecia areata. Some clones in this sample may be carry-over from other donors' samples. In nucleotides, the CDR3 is TGTGCCAGCAGCCCCGGACGAAGGGAAGCTTTCTTT. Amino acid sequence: CASSPGRREAFF.